The sequence of this T cell receptor (beta chain) was determined in a study of T cell responses to AZD1222 COVID-19 vaccine. Study as a whole: Recipients boosted at about 4 weeks or about 12 weeks are pooled.

The table came from immunoSEQ multiplex PCR; TCRdb's copy has only in-frame clones and leaves some out. The repertoire holds some 100,000 clones, with 88% as singletons. The CDR3 covers 15 residues. V gave up 5 bases and J gave up 0 bases, with 11 bases separating them. Germline loops: CDR1 MNHEY, CDR2 SVGAGI. The origin of this receptor is an adult in good health. The rearrangement joins TRBV6-5 to TRBJ1-5, with D uncertain. This specimen was peripheral blood, taken on day 0 of AZD1222 vaccination. The DNA for the CDR3 is TGTGCCAGCAGTCCGCTCCGGGTTAGCAATCAGCCCCAGCATTTT. This encodes CASSPLRVSNQPQHF.